Listed below are T cell receptor beta chains from one sample, sequenced in a study of blood T cells in healthy people across ages. TCRdb redid the calling of the 5' RACE reads with MiXCR, one entry per CDR3 protein. Here the sample spans under 2 million distinct CDR3 sequences, about 32% being singletons. What was sequenced was blood. These receptors all come from a woman in her 30s in good health. The CDR3 runs from the conserved cysteine through the conserved F or W. The D gene is left open where the match is weak. Some rows have no size entry. The others give once, few or many, or a class for an expanded clone.

j_call clone_size v_call d_call cdr3_aa cdr3_nt
TRBJ1-4 few TRBV4-1 NA CASSQYPVINEKLFF TGCGCCAGCAGCCAATACCCCGTGATTAATGAAAAACTGTTTTTT
TRBJ1-5 few TRBV5-1 NA CATSRSRNQPQHF TGCGCCACCTCCCGGAGCCGTAATCAGCCCCAGCATTTT
TRBJ2-2 NA TRBV7-7 TRBD1 CASSRPDRGQGANTGELFF TGTGCCAGCAGCCGTCCTGATAGAGGACAGGGGGCAAACACCGGGGAGCTGTTTTTT
TRBJ1-2 NA TRBV5-1 TRBD1 CASSQGTGQGYTF TGCGCCAGCAGCCAGGGGACAGGGCAAGGCTACACCTTC
TRBJ1-1 NA TRBV5-1 NA CASSFGWTENTEAFF TGCGCCAGCAGCTTCGGGTGGACAGAGAACACTGAAGCTTTCTTT
TRBJ2-4 NA TRBV5-1 NA CASSLDGSRNIQYF TGCGCCAGCAGCTTGGACGGGAGTAGGAACATTCAGTACTTC
TRBJ2-5 NA TRBV20-1 TRBD2 CSARDYRTRGMQETQYF TGCAGTGCTAGAGATTATCGGACTAGAGGGATGCAAGAGACCCAGTACTTC
TRBJ2-3 few TRBV3-1 TRBD2 CASSRPGLAGALRDTQYF TGTGCCAGCAGCCGACCGGGACTAGCGGGGGCCCTAAGGGATACGCAGTATTTT
TRBJ2-3 NA TRBV6-6 TRBD2 CASTGLVGTDTQYF TGTGCCAGCACTGGACTAGTGGGCACAGATACGCAGTATTTT
TRBJ2-7 NA TRBV5-1 NA CASGFNQEFYEQYF TGCGCCAGCGGCTTCAACCAGGAGTTCTACGAGCAGTACTTC
TRBJ2-7 many TRBV4-1 NA CASSQTRNYEQYF TGCGCCAGCAGCCAGACCAGAAACTACGAGCAGTACTTC
TRBJ2-2 NA TRBV7-9 NA CASSEDSPNTGELFF TGTGCCAGCAGCGAGGACTCCCCGAACACCGGGGAGCTGTTTTTT
TRBJ2-2 NA TRBV4-2 NA CASSQEPLANTGELFF TGTGCCAGCAGCCAAGAACCACTAGCGAACACCGGGGAGCTGTTTTTT
TRBJ1-1 NA TRBV7-9 NA CASRPLRGRGITEAFF TGTGCCAGCAGACCCCTGAGGGGTAGGGGGATCACTGAAGCTTTCTTT
TRBJ2-7 NA TRBV2 TRBD2 CASTMGLAGGHEQYF TGTGCCAGCACTATGGGACTAGCGGGGGGGCACGAGCAGTACTTC
TRBJ2-7 few TRBV9 NA CASSVEGTETYEQYF TGTGCCAGCAGCGTAGAAGGGACGGAGACCTACGAGCAGTACTTC
TRBJ2-7 NA TRBV6-5 TRBD2 CASVAGEGGYEQYF TGTGCCAGCGTAGCGGGGGAAGGGGGCTACGAGCAGTACTTC
TRBJ2-1 NA TRBV20-1 NA CSARPSGGAYNEQFF TGCAGTGCTAGACCCTCCGGCGGGGCCTACAATGAGCAGTTCTTC
TRBJ1-2 many TRBV21-1 NA CASSPVFDRVGYGYTF TGTGCCAGCAGCCCGGTGTTTGACAGGGTGGGCTATGGCTACACCTTC
TRBJ2-3 NA TRBV3-1 TRBD1 CASSPSGTAADTQYF TGTGCCAGCAGCCCCTCCGGGACAGCGGCAGATACGCAGTATTTT
TRBJ2-7 NA TRBV7-9 TRBD2 CASSAWHRLSGYEQYF TGTGCCAGCAGCGCCTGGCATAGGCTTAGCGGGTACGAGCAGTACTTC
TRBJ2-7 many TRBV4-2 NA CASSQDEAGSSYEQYF TGTGCCAGCAGCCAAGATGAAGCTGGGAGCTCCTACGAGCAGTACTTC
TRBJ2-1 NA TRBV20-1 NA CSASSAEFSYNEQFF TGCAGTGCTAGTTCTGCAGAATTCTCCTACAATGAGCAGTTCTTC
TRBJ2-5 many TRBV20-1 TRBD1 CSASDRVEETQYF TGCAGTGCTTCCGACAGGGTGGAAGAGACCCAGTACTTC
TRBJ2-3 NA TRBV9 NA CASSVGGLSGGTDTQYF TGTGCCAGCAGCGTAGGGGGCTTGTCGGGGGGCACAGATACGCAGTATTTT
TRBJ2-7 few TRBV9 NA CAGSVEQGRSYEQYF TGTGCCGGCAGCGTAGAACAGGGACGATCCTACGAGCAGTACTTC
TRBJ2-7 NA TRBV3-1 TRBD1 CASSRDPTGGPYF TGTGCCAGCAGCCGAGATCCGACAGGGGGACCGTACTTC
TRBJ1-2 NA TRBV7-9 NA CASSFSGGGKDGYTF TGTGCCAGCAGCTTCAGTGGTGGGGGAAAGGATGGCTACACCTTC
TRBJ2-3 few TRBV7-6 TRBD2 CASSPLGLAGPDTQYF TGTGCCAGCAGCCCCCTCGGGCTAGCGGGACCAGATACGCAGTATTTT
TRBJ2-2 few TRBV20-1 NA CSAQDPNTGELFF TGCAGTGCTCAAGACCCGAACACCGGGGAGCTGTTTTTT
TRBJ1-5 few TRBV6-6 NA CASSYPQGRPGNQPQHF TGTGCCAGCAGTTACCCACAGGGCCGACCCGGGAATCAGCCCCAGCATTTT
TRBJ2-1 few TRBV2 NA CASSSSRGHEQFF TGTGCCAGCAGTTCCTCTAGAGGGCATGAGCAGTTCTTC
TRBJ2-1 NA TRBV9 TRBD2 CASSGSGGGSYNEQFF TGTGCCAGCAGCGGATCGGGCGGGGGGTCCTACAATGAGCAGTTCTTC
TRBJ2-1 few TRBV9 TRBD2 CASSASGDYYNEQFF TGTGCCAGCAGCGCTAGCGGGGACTACTACAATGAGCAGTTCTTC
TRBJ2-7 many TRBV7-6 TRBD2 CASSLARTSGDGYEQYF TGTGCCAGCAGCTTAGCCCGGACTAGCGGGGATGGGTACGAGCAGTACTTC
TRBJ2-6 NA TRBV7-2 NA CASSARTSRANVLTF TGTGCCAGCAGCGCGAGGACGTCTAGGGCCAACGTCCTGACTTTC
TRBJ2-2 few TRBV24-1 NA CATSDSRVGPNTGELFF TGTGCCACCAGTGATTCCAGGGTAGGCCCGAACACCGGGGAGCTGTTTTTT
TRBJ1-1 NA TRBV6-5 NA CASSYGQYTEAFF TGTGCCAGCAGTTACGGTCAGTACACTGAAGCTTTCTTT
TRBJ2-3 NA TRBV7-9 TRBD2 CASSTIGAGAADTQYF TGTGCCAGCAGCACAATCGGAGCGGGAGCCGCAGATACGCAGTATTTT
TRBJ2-3 NA TRBV12-3/TRBV12-4 NA CASRRDWADTQYF TGTGCCAGCCGGCGGGATTGGGCGGATACGCAGTATTTT
TRBJ2-7 NA TRBV18 NA CAISPPGLGVHEQYF TGTGCCATCTCACCACCGGGATTGGGTGTCCACGAGCAGTACTTC